This T cell receptor beta chain derives from a study of Ad26.COV2.S vaccination and SARS-CoV-2 variants. V was trimmed by 3 bases and J by 1 base, leaving 13 bases between them. There are 16 residues in the CDR3. Germline V gene data show CDR1 as DFQATT and CDR2 as SNEGSKA (reference sequence). Described treatment: around 19 received Ad26.COV2.S at low or high dose, single or two shots; 5 received placebo; per-sample allocation not given. At day 63 after the first vaccine or placebo injection, samples were drawn. An adult donor aged 18-55 years was enrolled in Boston. Notes on this clone: Its antigen is as yet unknown.

The data were produced by immunoSEQ multiplex PCR, yet TCRdb's version contains in-frame clones alone and is incomplete. The sample holds 440,000 or so clones, roughly 91% seen once. Study-wide results and limits: After vaccination, substantial breadth of spike-specific CD8+ and CD4+ responses was reported. Measurement of non-spike TCR breadth gave similar results in vaccine and placebo recipients.

V is TRBV20-1 and J is TRBJ1-6, with D possibly being TRBD1 (6 bases). The source material was peripheral blood, sampled in a trial of Ad26.COV2.S vaccine versus placebo. This TCR was recovered from a person aged 18-65 years who received the Ad26.COV2.S COVID-19 vaccine or a placebo. As DNA, the CDR3 is TGCAGTGCTAGTGCAGGGAGGGGGTCCTATAATTCACCCCTCCACTTT. Its translation is CSASAGRGSYNSPLHF.